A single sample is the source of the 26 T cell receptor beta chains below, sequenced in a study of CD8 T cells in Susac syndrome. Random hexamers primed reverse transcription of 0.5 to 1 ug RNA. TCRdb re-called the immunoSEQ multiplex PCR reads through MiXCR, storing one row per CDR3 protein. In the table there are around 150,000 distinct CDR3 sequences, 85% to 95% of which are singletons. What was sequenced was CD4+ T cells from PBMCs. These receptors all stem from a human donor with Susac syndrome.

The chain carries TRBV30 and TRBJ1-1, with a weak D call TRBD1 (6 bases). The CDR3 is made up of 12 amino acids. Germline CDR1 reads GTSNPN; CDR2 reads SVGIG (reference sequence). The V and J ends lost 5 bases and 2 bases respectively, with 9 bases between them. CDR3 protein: CAWEDSNTEAFF. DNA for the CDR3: TGTGCCTGGGAGGACAGCAACACTGAAGCTTTCTTT.

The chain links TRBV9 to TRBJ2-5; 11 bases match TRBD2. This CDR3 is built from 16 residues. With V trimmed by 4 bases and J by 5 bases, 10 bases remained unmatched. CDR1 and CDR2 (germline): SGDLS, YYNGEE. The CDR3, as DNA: TGTGCCAGCAGCAGACATAGCGGGGGGGCCGGTGAGACCCAGTACTTC. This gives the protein CASSRHSGGAGETQYF.

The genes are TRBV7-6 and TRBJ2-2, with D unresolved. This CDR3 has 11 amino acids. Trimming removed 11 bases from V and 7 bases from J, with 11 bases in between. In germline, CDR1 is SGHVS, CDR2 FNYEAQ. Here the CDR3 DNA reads TGTGCCGACTCAGCAGACGGGGAGCTGTTTTTT. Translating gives CADSADGELFF.

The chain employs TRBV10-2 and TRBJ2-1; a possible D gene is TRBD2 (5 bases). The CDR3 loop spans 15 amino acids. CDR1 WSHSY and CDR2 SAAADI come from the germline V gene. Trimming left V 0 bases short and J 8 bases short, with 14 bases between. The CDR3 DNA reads TGCGCCAGCAGTGAGTCCCGCACTAGATTGCATGAGCAGTTCTTC. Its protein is CASSESRTRLHEQFF.

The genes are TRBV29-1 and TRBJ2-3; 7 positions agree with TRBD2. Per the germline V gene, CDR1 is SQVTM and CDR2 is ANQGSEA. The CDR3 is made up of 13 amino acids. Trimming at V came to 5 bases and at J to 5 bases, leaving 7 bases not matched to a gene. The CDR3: CSVCPTSVDTQYF. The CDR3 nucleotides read TGCAGCGTTTGCCCCACTAGCGTAGATACGCAGTATTTT.

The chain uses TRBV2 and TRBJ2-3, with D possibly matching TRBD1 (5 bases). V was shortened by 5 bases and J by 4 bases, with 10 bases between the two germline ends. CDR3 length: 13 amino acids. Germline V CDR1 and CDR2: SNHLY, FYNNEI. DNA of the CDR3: TGTGCCAGCAGTATGACAGAAGCAGATACGCAGTATTTT. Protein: CASSMTEADTQYF. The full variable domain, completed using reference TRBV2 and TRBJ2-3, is EPEVTQTPSHQVTQMGQEVILRCVPISNHLYFYWYRQILGQKVEFLVSFYNNEISEKSEIFDDQFSVERPDGSNFTLKIRSTKLEDSAMYFCASSMTEADTQYFGPGTRLTVL.

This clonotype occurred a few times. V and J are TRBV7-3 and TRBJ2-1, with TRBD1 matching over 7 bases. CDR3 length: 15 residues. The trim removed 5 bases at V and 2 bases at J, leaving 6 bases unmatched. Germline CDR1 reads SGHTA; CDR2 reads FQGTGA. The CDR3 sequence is CASSPTGTAYNEQFF. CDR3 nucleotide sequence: TGTGCCAGCAGCCCAACCGGGACAGCCTACAATGAGCAGTTCTTC.

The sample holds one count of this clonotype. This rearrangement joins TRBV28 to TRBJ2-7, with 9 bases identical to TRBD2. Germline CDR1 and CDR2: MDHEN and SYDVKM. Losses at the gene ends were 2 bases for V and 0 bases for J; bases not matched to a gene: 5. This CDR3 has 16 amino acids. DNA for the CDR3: TGTGCCAGCAGTTTACGGCTAGCGGGGAACTCCTACGAGCAGTACTTC. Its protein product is CASSLRLAGNSYEQYF.

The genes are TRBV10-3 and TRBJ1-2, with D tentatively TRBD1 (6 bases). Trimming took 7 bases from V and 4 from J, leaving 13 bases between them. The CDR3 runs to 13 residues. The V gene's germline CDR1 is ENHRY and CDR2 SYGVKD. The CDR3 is CAIMGGTAYGYTF. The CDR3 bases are TGTGCCATCATGGGGGGCACGGCCTATGGCTACACCTTC.

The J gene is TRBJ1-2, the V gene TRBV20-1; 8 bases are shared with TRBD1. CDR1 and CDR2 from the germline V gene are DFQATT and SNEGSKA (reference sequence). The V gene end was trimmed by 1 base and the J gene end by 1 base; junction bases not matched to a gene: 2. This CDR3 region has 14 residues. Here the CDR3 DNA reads TGCAGTGCTAGAGGGACAGGGAATAACTATGGCTACACCTTC. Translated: CSARGTGNNYGYTF.

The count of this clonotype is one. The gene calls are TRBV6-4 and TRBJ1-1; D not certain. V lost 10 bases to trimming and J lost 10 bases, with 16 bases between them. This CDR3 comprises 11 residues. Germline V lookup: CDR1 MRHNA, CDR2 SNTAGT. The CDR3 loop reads CATGPSPSAFF. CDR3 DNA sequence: TGTGCCACAGGACCCTCCCCATCAGCTTTCTTT.

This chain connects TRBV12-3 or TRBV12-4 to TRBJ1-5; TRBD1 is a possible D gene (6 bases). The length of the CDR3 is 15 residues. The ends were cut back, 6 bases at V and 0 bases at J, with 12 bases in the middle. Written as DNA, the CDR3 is TGTGCCAGCAGGAGGGGGGCTTATAGCAATCAGCCCCAGCATTTT. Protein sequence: CASRRGAYSNQPQHF.

CDR3 bases: TGTGCCACCAGTGACTCCGGGACTCCTCTGGGAGATACGCAGTATTTT. Its translation: CATSDSGTPLGDTQYF. The rearrangement uses TRBV24-1 and TRBJ2-3, with a possible D match to TRBD2 (6 bases). V lost 4 bases and J 5 bases, leaving 18 bases between the germline ends. Germline loops: CDR1 KGHDR, CDR2 SFDVKD. The CDR3 spans 16 residues.

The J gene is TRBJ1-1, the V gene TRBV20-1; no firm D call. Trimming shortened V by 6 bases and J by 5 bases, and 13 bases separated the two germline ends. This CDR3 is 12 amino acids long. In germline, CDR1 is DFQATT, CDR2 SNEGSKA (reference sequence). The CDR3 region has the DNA TGCAGTGCCACCCTGGCGTCGACTGAAGCTTTCTTT. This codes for CSATLASTEAFF.

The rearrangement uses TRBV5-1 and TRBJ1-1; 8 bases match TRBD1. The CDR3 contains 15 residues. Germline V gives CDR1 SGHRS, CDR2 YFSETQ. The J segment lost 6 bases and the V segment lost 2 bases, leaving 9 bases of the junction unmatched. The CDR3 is CASSLWTGPSAEAFF. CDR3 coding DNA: TGCGCCAGCAGCTTATGGACAGGGCCGAGCGCTGAAGCTTTCTTT. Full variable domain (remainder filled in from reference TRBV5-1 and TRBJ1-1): KAGVTQTPRYLIKTRGQQVTLSCSPISGHRSVSWYQQTPGQGLQFLFEYFSETQRNKGNFPGRFSGRQFSNSRSEMNVSTLELGDSALYLCASSLWTGPSAEAFFGQGTRLTVV.

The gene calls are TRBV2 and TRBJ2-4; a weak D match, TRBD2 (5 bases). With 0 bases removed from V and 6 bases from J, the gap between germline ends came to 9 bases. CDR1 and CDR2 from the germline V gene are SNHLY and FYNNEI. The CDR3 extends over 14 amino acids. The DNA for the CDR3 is TGTGCCAGCAGTGAAGCGGGAGCTGGAAACATTCAGTACTTC. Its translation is CASSEAGAGNIQYF. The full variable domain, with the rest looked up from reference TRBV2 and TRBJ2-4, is EPEVTQTPSHQVTQMGQEVILRCVPISNHLYFYWYRQILGQKVEFLVSFYNNEISEKSEIFDDQFSVERPDGSNFTLKIRSTKLEDSAMYFCASSEAGAGNIQYFGAGTRLSVL.

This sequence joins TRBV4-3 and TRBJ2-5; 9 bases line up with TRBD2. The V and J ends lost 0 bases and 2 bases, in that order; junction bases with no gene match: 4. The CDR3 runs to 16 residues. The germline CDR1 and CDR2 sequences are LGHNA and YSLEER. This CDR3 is CASSQDSLAGQETQYF. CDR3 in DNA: TGCGCCAGCAGCCAAGATTCGCTAGCGGGGCAAGAGACCCAGTACTTC.

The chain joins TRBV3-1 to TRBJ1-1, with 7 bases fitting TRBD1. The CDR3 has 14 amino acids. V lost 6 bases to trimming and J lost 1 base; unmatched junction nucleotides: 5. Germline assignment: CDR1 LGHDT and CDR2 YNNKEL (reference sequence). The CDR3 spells CASRYRGANTEAFF. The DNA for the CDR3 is TGTGCCAGCAGGTACAGGGGCGCGAACACTGAAGCTTTCTTT.

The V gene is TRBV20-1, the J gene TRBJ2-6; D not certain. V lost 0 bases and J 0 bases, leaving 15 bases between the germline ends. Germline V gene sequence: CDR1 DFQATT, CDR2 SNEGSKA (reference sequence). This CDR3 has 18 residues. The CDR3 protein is CSARDRRWSDSGANVLTF. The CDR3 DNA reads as TGCAGTGCTAGAGATCGTCGTTGGAGCGACTCTGGGGCCAACGTCCTGACTTTC.

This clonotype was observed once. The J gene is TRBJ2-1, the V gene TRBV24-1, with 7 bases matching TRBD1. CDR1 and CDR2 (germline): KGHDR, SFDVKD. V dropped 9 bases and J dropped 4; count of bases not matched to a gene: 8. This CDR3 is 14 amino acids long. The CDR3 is CATEDRTTYNEQFF. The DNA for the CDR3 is TGTGCCACCGAGGACAGGACAACTTACAATGAGCAGTTCTTC.

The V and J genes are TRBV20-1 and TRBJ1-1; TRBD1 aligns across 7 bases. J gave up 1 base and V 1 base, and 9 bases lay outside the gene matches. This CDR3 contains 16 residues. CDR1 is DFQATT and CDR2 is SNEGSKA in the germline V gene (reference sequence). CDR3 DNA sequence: TGCAGTGCTAGAGTTAGGGGGCGGGTAGGGAACACTGAAGCTTTCTTT. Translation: CSARVRGRVGNTEAFF.

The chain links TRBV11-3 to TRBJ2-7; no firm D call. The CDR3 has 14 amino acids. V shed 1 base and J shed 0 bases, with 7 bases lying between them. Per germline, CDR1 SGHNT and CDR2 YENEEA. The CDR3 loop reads CASSLARSSYEQYF. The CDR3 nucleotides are TGTGCCAGCAGCTTAGCCCGGAGCTCCTACGAGCAGTACTTC.

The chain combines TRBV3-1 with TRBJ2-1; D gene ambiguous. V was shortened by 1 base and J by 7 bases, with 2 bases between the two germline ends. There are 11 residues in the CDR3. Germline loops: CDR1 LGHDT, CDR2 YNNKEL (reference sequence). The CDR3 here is CASSQGNEQFF. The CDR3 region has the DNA TGTGCCAGCAGCCAAGGGAATGAGCAGTTCTTC.

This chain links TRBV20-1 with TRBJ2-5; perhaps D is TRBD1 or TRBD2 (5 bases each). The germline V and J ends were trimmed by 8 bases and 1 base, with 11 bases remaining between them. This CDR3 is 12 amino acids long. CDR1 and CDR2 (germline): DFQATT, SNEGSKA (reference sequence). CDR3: CSCGGFQETQYF. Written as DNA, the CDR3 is TGCAGTTGTGGGGGATTCCAAGAGACCCAGTACTTC.

CDR3 protein: CASSERAGGVPEAFF. In DNA, the CDR3 is TGTGCCAGCAGTGAACGGGCAGGGGGCGTCCCTGAAGCTTTCTTT. This chain uses TRBV25-1 with TRBJ1-1, with 8 positions matching TRBD1. CDR3 length: 15 residues. The V gene's germline CDR1 is MGHDK and CDR2 SYGVNS. V was clipped by 2 bases and J by 6 bases; unmatched bases: 8.

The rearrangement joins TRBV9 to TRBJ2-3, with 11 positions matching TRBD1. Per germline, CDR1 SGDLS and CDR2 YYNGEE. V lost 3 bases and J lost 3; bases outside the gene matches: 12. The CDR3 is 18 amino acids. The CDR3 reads CASSAHGTGGSSTDTQYF. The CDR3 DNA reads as TGTGCCAGCAGCGCCCACGGGACAGGGGGTAGTAGTACAGATACGCAGTATTTT.